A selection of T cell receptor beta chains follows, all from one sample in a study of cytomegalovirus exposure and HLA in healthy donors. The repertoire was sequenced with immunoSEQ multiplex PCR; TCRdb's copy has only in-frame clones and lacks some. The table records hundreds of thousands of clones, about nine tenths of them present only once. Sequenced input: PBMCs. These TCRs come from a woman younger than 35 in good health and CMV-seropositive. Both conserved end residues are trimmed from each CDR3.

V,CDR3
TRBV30,AWGTGGNEKLF
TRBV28,ASSFNPYEQY
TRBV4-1,ASSRDGRGNEKLF
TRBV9,ASSVSVISTDTQY
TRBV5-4,ASSFRQGNTEAF
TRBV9,ASTGTSGREETQY
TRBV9,ASSAEGGNGEKLF
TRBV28,ASSTPRDSTYEQY
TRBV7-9,ASSGGGTGGEMNTGELF
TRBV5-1,ASSLADLAGGETQY
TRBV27,ASSLNVLAEQY
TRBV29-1,SVGTGNYGYT
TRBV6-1,ASSGYRVYYGYT
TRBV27,ASSLSPWGPHEQY
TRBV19,ASSIQGMNTEAF
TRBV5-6,ASSLVLNYGYT
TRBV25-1,ASSEYSRGQRGEQF
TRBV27,ASSWDTSYEQY
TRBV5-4,ASSTPQARLPTEAF
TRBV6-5,ASSLRGQGTYGYT
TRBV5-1,ARPYPEPRNEKLF
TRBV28,ASSLDRHHNEQF
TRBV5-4,ASRGGLAGGIEQY
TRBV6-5,ASSYSGTGPNYGYT
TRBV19,ASSMGTVPGYT